This T cell receptor (beta chain) derives from a study of metastatic and nonmetastatic thyroid tumors. TCRdb re-analyzed the PCR reads using MiXCR. Of 30,000 to 35,000 clones listed, approximately 15% are singletons. Thyroid surgery had not been preceded by any treatment in any patient. Trimming shortened V by 3 bases and J by 7 bases, and 10 bases separated the two germline ends. Germline loops: CDR1 SQVTM, CDR2 ANQGSEA. The CDR3 extends over 12 amino acids. The material sequenced was blood. This sequence originates from a male donor with papillary thyroid cancer or a benign thyroid nodule (not recorded which). Some clones in this sample may be carry-over from other donors' samples. The chain combines TRBV29-1 with TRBJ2-4, with D possibly being TRBD1 (6 bases). The CDR3, as DNA: TGCAGCGTTGAGAGTACAGGGAACATTCAGTACTTC. Protein: CSVESTGNIQYF.